This entry concerns a single T cell receptor beta chain. The antigen is unknown. This sample was included in a study of cytomegalovirus exposure and HLA in healthy donors. In the study overall: The roughly 110 validation repertoires were reported in a later analysis to have been generated on the same platform as the 666 first-cohort repertoires.

The protocol was immunoSEQ multiplex PCR, while the TCRdb copy is restricted to in-frame clones and leaves out a portion. The sample records about 180,000 clones, more than 75% being singletons. Study-wide results and caveats: Specificity for CMV antigens was confirmed in vitro for a few of the CMV-associated chains. The tendency of first-cohort TCR clusters to co-occur in the roughly 130 validation repertoires emerged from a later analysis. A list of approximately 160 TCR beta chains associated with cytomegalovirus was given.

Deletions cut 1 base from V and 8 bases from J, with 12 bases between. This CDR3 has 13 amino acids. Germline loops: CDR1 SGHNT, CDR2 YYREEE (reference sequence). Sequencing input: PBMCs. The clonotype originates from a woman aged 25 to 45 in good health and CMV-seronegative. V is TRBV5-4 and J is TRBJ1-2; possible D gene TRBD1, 6 bases. The DNA for the CDR3 is TGTGCCAGCAGCTTGCCAGGGGCGCGAGGCTACACCTTC. Protein: CASSLPGARGYTF.